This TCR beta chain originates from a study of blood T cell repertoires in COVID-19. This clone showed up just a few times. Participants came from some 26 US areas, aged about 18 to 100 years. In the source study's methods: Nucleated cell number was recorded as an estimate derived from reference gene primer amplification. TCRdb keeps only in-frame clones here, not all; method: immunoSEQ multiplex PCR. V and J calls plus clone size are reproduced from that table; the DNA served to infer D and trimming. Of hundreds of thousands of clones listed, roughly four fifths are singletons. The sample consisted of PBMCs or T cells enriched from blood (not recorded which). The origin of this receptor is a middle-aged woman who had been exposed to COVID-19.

In nucleotides, the CDR3 is TGTGCCAGCAGCTGGCTAGCGAATAGAGATACGCAGTATTTT. Protein: CASSWLANRDTQYF. The chain uses TRBV7-9 and TRBJ2-3; TRBD2 might be the D (6 bases). The CDR3 runs to 14 residues. Between the trimmed V and J ends, which lost 4 bases and 5 bases, there was a span of 13 bases. The V gene's germline CDR1 is SEHNR and CDR2 FQNEAQ (reference sequence).